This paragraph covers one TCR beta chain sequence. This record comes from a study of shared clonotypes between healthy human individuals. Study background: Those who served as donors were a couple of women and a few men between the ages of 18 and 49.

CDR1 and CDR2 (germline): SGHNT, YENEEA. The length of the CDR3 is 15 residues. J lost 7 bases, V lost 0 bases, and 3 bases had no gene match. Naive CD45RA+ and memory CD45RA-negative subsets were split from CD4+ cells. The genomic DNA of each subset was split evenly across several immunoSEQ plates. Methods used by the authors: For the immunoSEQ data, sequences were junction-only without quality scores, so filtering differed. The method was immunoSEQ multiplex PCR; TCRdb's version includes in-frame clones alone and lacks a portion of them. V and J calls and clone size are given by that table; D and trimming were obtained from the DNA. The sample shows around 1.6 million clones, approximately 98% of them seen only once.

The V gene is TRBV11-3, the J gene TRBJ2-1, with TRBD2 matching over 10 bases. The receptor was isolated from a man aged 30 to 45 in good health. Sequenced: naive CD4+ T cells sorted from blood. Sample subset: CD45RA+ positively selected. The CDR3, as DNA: TGTGCCAGCAGCTTAGAACTAGCGGGAATGAATGAGCAGTTCTTC. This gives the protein CASSLELAGMNEQFF.